Detailed here is one TCR beta chain. The target antigen is unknown. Replicate sorted-subset PCRs were loaded with approximately 190 ng DNA, 31,000 or so T cell genomes. Libraries were prepared by immunoSEQ multiplex PCR; TCRdb keeps only in-frame clonotypes and omits some of them. Here the sample spans roughly 2.2 million clones, 85% to 95% being singletons. Germline loops: CDR1 SGHRS, CDR2 YFSETQ. CDR3 length: 17 residues. The sample originates from a study of shared clonotypes between healthy human individuals. The wider study: Participating donors consisted of two women and a few men aged 18 to 49.

Broader study findings: Relative to their counterparts shared across all four donors, non-shared clonotypes exhibited diminished generation probabilities. A limitation of the genetic and exposure-history diversity represented arose from few donors.

This sequence was found in a man younger than 30 in good health. Some clones in this sample may be carry-over from other donors' samples. This chain links TRBV5-1 with TRBJ2-5; perhaps TRBD2 as D (6 bases). With the DNA end fitting TRBJ2-7 better, the J assignment may be wrong. Material for sequencing was naive CD4+ T cells from PBMCs. Regarding subset: CD45RA+ positively selected. CDR3 sequence (DNA): TGCGCCAGCAGCTTGGGGGCTGTGGCTGGAGGGGTCCACGAGCAGTACTTC. The encoded protein is CASSLGAVAGGVHEQYF.